This is a list of T cell receptor beta chains from one sample in a study of identical twins. TCRdb fed the 5' RACE reads into MiXCR, producing one record per CDR3 protein. The sample carries roughly 540,000 distinct CDR3 sequences, approximately 22% recorded once. The data also belong to a second study, concerning T cells expressing NK-cell markers.

Sequenced material: CD4+ T cells sorted from blood. The receptor source for this set is a woman aged 18 to 35 in good health. CDR3s include the opening cysteine and the closing phenylalanine or tryptophan. Each record gives: J gene, D gene, clone size, V gene, CDR3 protein, CDR3 DNA. The D gene is left open where the match is weak. Clone size appears in some rows only: once, few, many, or a class for an expanded clone.

TRBJ2-1 . . TRBV6-1 CASSSDGGAQAYNEQFF TGTGCCAGCAGTAGTGATGGGGGGGCGCAGGCCTACAATGAGCAGTTCTTC
TRBJ2-7 TRBD2 . TRBV20-1 CSACPSGTIYEQYF TGCAGTGCCTGCCCTAGCGGGACCATTTACGAGCAGTACTTC
TRBJ2-5 TRBD1 few TRBV7-9 CASSGTGRETQYF TGTGCCAGCAGCGGGACAGGGCGAGAGACCCAGTACTTC
TRBJ2-7 . . TRBV18 CASSKLGTPPYEQYF TGTGCCAGCTCAAAACTCGGGACACCACCCTACGAGCAGTACTTC
TRBJ2-1 . few TRBV15 CATSRGAGAISYNEQFF TGTGCCACCAGCAGAGGGGCAGGCGCCATTTCCTACAATGAGCAGTTCTTC
TRBJ2-5 TRBD2 . TRBV3-1 CASSHNPGTSRETQYF TGTGCCAGCAGCCATAATCCCGGGACTAGCAGAGAGACCCAGTACTTC
TRBJ1-6 . few TRBV6-1 CASTEAYSPLHF TGTGCCAGCACCGAAGCGTATTCACCCCTCCACTTT
TRBJ1-2 . . TRBV7-2 CASSLAGGWTNYGYTF TGTGCCAGCAGCTTAGCGGGGGGCTGGACTAACTATGGCTACACCTTC
TRBJ2-1 TRBD2 few TRBV20-1 CSAFGLADSNEQFF TGCAGTGCTTTCGGACTAGCGGACTCCAATGAGCAGTTCTTC
TRBJ2-1 TRBD1 few TRBV12-3/TRBV12-4 CASSPYRGDEQFF TGTGCCAGCAGTCCCTACAGGGGTGATGAGCAGTTCTTC
TRBJ2-5 . . TRBV20-1 CSARNLGGYQETQYF TGCAGTGCTAGAAATTTGGGGGGCTATCAAGAGACCCAGTACTTC
TRBJ2-1 TRBD1 few TRBV24-1 CATSRNGQGGDEQFF TGTGCCACCAGTCGCAACGGACAGGGGGGCGATGAGCAGTTCTTC
TRBJ2-7 TRBD1 . TRBV6-1 CASRRTGAPPYEQYF TGTGCCAGCAGAAGGACAGGGGCACCACCCTACGAGCAGTACTTC
TRBJ2-7 . . TRBV6-1 CASRTADAYEQYF TGTGCCAGCAGGACAGCCGACGCCTACGAGCAGTACTTC
TRBJ2-3 TRBD2 . TRBV13 CASSLDPGGAGSDTQYF TGTGCCAGCAGCTTAGATCCCGGGGGGGCCGGTTCAGATACGCAGTATTTT
TRBJ2-3 TRBD2 few TRBV20-1 CSARILAGGTDTQYF TGCAGTGCTAGAATTCTAGCGGGGGGCACAGATACGCAGTATTTT
TRBJ1-1 TRBD1 . TRBV20-1 CSAITGTGGNEAFF TGCAGTGCTATAACCGGGACAGGGGGTAATGAAGCTTTCTTT
TRBJ2-1 . . TRBV3-1 CASSQVRANEQFF TGTGCCAGCAGCCAAGTCAGGGCCAATGAGCAGTTCTTC
TRBJ2-2 . few TRBV7-7 CASSLFSGSGVNTGELFF TGTGCTAGCAGCTTGTTTTCTGGGAGTGGGGTGAACACCGGGGAGCTGTTTTTT
TRBJ2-7 . many TRBV7-2 CASSLGPLNEQYF TGTGCCAGCAGCCTAGGACCCCTCAACGAGCAGTACTTC
TRBJ1-1 . few TRBV5-1 CASNEGRGTEAFF TGCGCCAGCAATGAAGGGCGAGGCACTGAAGCTTTCTTT
TRBJ2-1 TRBD2 . TRBV20-1 CSALAGGGEQFF TGCAGTGCCCTGGCGGGGGGCGGTGAGCAGTTCTTC
TRBJ1-6 TRBD1 . TRBV6-4 CASREQGANSPLHF TGTGCCAGCAGAGAACAGGGGGCAAATTCACCCCTCCACTTT
TRBJ2-4 . few TRBV20-1 CSARDRESLAKNIQYF TGCAGTGCTAGAGATCGAGAGAGTCTAGCCAAAAACATTCAGTACTTC
TRBJ2-2 . . TRBV20-1 CSARGVAGELFF TGCAGTGCTAGAGGTGTAGCCGGGGAGCTGTTTTTT
TRBJ2-5 TRBD2 few TRBV7-9 CASSFGTSGGRETQYF TGTGCCAGCAGCTTTGGGACTAGCGGGGGGAGAGAGACCCAGTACTTC
TRBJ2-2 TRBD1 . TRBV19 CASSGGPGQAMAGGLFF TGTGCCAGTAGCGGAGGACCGGGACAGGCTATGGCCGGTGGGCTGTTTTTT
TRBJ2-7 TRBD1 few TRBV12-3/TRBV12-4 CASSAAGGKQYF TGTGCCAGCAGTGCAGCAGGGGGCAAGCAGTACTTC
TRBJ1-6 . few TRBV6-1 CASSYEGERSPLHF TGTGCCAGCTCATATGAGGGAGAGCGATCACCCCTCCACTTT
TRBJ1-1 . . TRBV28 CASSLILRNTEAFF TGTGCCAGCAGCCTAATACTAAGGAACACTGAAGCTTTCTTT
TRBJ2-7 . . TRBV3-1 CASSQARRAGEQYF TGTGCCAGCAGCCAAGCGCGCAGGGCGGGAGAGCAGTACTTC
TRBJ1-1 . many TRBV7-8 CASSLQTGNTEAFF TGTGCCAGCAGCCTTCAGACAGGGAACACTGAAGCTTTCTTT
TRBJ2-5 . once TRBV7-9 CASSSPGATQYF TGTGCCAGCAGCTCCCCAGGGGCTACCCAGTACTTC
TRBJ1-2 . . TRBV20-1 CSAKGEKPGSIYRGYTF TGCAGTGCTAAAGGGGAGAAACCAGGGTCAATCTATCGTGGCTACACCTTC
TRBJ2-2 TRBD2 . TRBV6-2/TRBV6-3 CASSGTSSGELFF TGTGCCAGCAGTGGGACTAGCAGTGGGGAGCTGTTTTTT
TRBJ1-6 TRBD1 many TRBV9 CASSVGSGQGLSSPLHF TGTGCCAGCAGCGTAGGAAGCGGACAGGGGTTATCTTCACCCCTCCACTTT
TRBJ1-2 . . TRBV29-1 CSVDDPGGSGYTF TGCAGCGTTGACGACCCAGGAGGTAGTGGCTACACCTTC
TRBJ1-5 TRBD1 few TRBV6-2/TRBV6-3 CASSRDRGRRDQPQHF TGTGCCAGCAGCCGCGACAGGGGGCGCCGAGATCAGCCCCAGCATTTT
TRBJ2-5 TRBD1 many TRBV12-3/TRBV12-4 CASRSKTGETQYF TGTGCCAGCAGGTCCAAGACAGGGGAGACCCAGTACTTC